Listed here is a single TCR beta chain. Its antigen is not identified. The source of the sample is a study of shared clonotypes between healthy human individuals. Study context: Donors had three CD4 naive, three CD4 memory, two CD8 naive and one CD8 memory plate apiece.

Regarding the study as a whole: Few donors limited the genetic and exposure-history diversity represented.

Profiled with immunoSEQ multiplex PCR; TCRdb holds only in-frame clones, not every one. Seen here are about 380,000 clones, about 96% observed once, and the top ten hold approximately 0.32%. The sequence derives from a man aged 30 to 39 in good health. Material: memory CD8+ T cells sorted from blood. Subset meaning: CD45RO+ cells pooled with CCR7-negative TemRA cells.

CDR3 sequence reads: CASSQFGRESGYTF. DNA for the CDR3: TGCGCCAGCAGCCAATTTGGCAGGGAGTCTGGCTACACCTTC. The rearrangement links TRBV4-1 to TRBJ1-2, with a tentative D call TRBD1 (5 bases). The CDR3 is 14 residues long. Trimming cost V 2 bases and J 7 bases, with 14 bases left between them. The germline gives CDR1 MGHRA, CDR2 YSYEKL.